A selection of T cell receptor beta chains follows, all from one sample in a study of regulatory T cells in long-lasting Graves disease. TCRdb analysed the multiplex PCR reads with MiXCR anew, one entry per CDR3 protein. The sample carries 350,000 to 500,000 distinct CDR3 sequences, roughly a fifth recorded once. Sequenced here: peripheral blood mononuclear cells (PBMCs), sampled when the disease was refractory, from a patient treated with antithyroid drugs. These receptors originate from a female donor with Graves disease. Each CDR3 is given with its conserved first and last residue. A D gene is named only where the DNA matches it firmly. Clone size is shown for a subset of rows, as once, few, many or a class of expanded clone.

v_call,d_call,j_call,clone_size,cdr3_aa,cdr3_nt
TRBV6-1,NA,TRBJ1-6,many,CASRVRGNSPLHF,TGTGCCAGCAGGGTTCGCGGTAATTCACCCCTCCACTTT
TRBV29-1,NA,TRBJ2-7,NA,CSVVVDSSYEQYF,TGCAGCGTTGTTGTGGACAGCTCCTACGAGCAGTACTTC
TRBV19,TRBD1,TRBJ1-1,NA,CASSRGTGDEAFF,TGTGCCAGTAGTCGTGGGACAGGAGATGAAGCTTTCTTT
TRBV5-1,NA,TRBJ1-5,few,CASSLDGGVYSNQPQHF,TGCGCCAGCAGCTTGGACGGGGGCGTTTATAGCAATCAGCCCCAGCATTTT
TRBV6-1,NA,TRBJ2-7,many,CASSTPAGGLYEQYF,TGTGCCAGCAGTACCCCGGCCGGGGGTCTATATGAGCAGTACTTC
TRBV24-1,NA,TRBJ2-6,few,CATSRSGANVLTF,TGTGCCACCTCGCGGTCTGGGGCCAACGTCCTGACTTTC
TRBV30,TRBD1,TRBJ2-2,NA,CAWSEGQLTGELFF,TGTGCCTGGAGTGAGGGACAGCTCACCGGGGAGCTGTTTTTT
TRBV29-1,NA,TRBJ1-2,many,CSVEDLGRTFGNYGYTF,TGCAGCGTTGAAGATCTAGGGCGGACCTTTGGTAACTATGGCTACACCTTC
TRBV4-2,NA,TRBJ1-3,few,CASSQDWTSGNTIYF,TGTGCCAGCAGCCAAGACTGGACATCTGGAAACACCATATATTTT
TRBV6-5,NA,TRBJ2-2,NA,CASSYSGSTGELFF,TGTGCCAGCAGTTACTCAGGGAGCACCGGGGAGCTGTTTTTT
TRBV7-9,NA,TRBJ2-2,many,CASSPRQGYYTGELFF,TGTGCCAGCAGCCCCAGGCAGGGATATTACACCGGGGAGCTGTTTTTT
TRBV29-1,TRBD1,TRBJ2-2,NA,CSGTGTGNTGELFF,TGCAGCGGAACCGGGACAGGGAATACCGGGGAGCTGTTTTTT